The 14 T cell receptor beta chains below come from one sample, sequenced in a study of OX40 agonist ivuxolimab in advanced cancers. Data came from immunoSEQ multiplex PCR; TCRdb stores just in-frame clones and leaves some out. The top ten clones hold roughly 0.29% of a sample with some 67,000 clones, roughly 88% of them seen once. Source: CD4+ or CD8+ T cells sorted from blood, taken in a trial of the OX40 agonist ivuxolimab. The receptors here all came from an adult with an advanced solid tumor such as melanoma, head and neck, liver or kidney cancer.

The chain couples TRBV28 to TRBJ1-1, with a possible D match to TRBD1 (6 bases). V gave up 2 bases and J gave up 6 bases, with 16 bases separating them. Germline CDR1 is MDHEN and CDR2 is SYDVKM. The CDR3 sequence is 15 residues long. In DNA form, the CDR3 reads TGTGCCAGCAGTTTAAAAGAGAAAGGGGGATCTGAAGCTTTCTTT. Amino acids: CASSLKEKGGSEAFF.

A single count supports this clone. V is TRBV27 and J is TRBJ1-2; D not certain. V lost 2 bases and J 4 bases, leaving 11 bases between the germline ends. Germline CDR1 reads MNHEY; CDR2 reads SMNVEV (reference sequence). This CDR3 region has 14 residues. The CDR3 DNA reads TGTGCCAGCAGTTTAGATGGGGATGGCTATGGCTACACCTTC. This codes for CASSLDGDGYGYTF.

This clone was picked up one time. The chain carries TRBV10-2 and TRBJ2-3; D call uncertain. The CDR3 sequence is 15 residues long. V was clipped by 6 bases and J by 1 base, with 14 bases between them. Per the germline V gene, CDR1 is WSHSY and CDR2 is SAAADI. The CDR3 loop is CASRRSREGTDTQYF. Written as DNA, the CDR3 is TGCGCCAGCAGGAGGTCGCGCGAGGGCACAGATACGCAGTATTTT.

The chain recombines TRBV7-2 with TRBJ2-5, with 7 positions matching TRBD2. V dropped 6 bases and J dropped 0; count of bases not matched to a gene: 7. The CDR3 covers 15 residues. Germline-derived CDR1 and CDR2 are SGHTA and FQGNSA. CDR3 sequence (DNA): TGTGCCAGCAGGGGAGGGACGGCGTACCAAGAGACCCAGTACTTC. The encoded protein is CASRGGTAYQETQYF.

This chain links TRBV6-1 with TRBJ2-7; 8 nucleotides align to TRBD1. V shed 3 bases and J 6 bases; nucleotides not matched to a gene: 10. The length of the CDR3 is 15 residues. Germline loops: CDR1 MNHNS, CDR2 SASEGT. This CDR3 reads CASSEGQVARGEQYF. CDR3 DNA sequence: TGTGCCAGCAGTGAGGGACAGGTCGCAAGGGGCGAGCAGTACTTC.

This clone occurred a few times. The chain uses TRBV28 and TRBJ1-2, with D possibly matching TRBD1 (5 bases). The V end lost 7 bases, the J end lost 8 bases, and 11 bases lay between the germline ends. CDR3 length equals 11 residues. Germline CDR1 and CDR2: MDHEN and SYDVKM. CDR3 sequence (DNA): TGTGCCAGCATGGGGGGACGGGGCTACACCTTC. It is translated as CASMGGRGYTF.

The chain is built from TRBV5-6 and TRBJ2-2, with no clear D. The V gene lost 0 bases and the J gene lost 0 bases, with 12 bases spanning the gap. Germline CDR1 and CDR2: SGHDT and YYEEEE. This CDR3 is 17 amino acids long. CDR3 in DNA: TGTGCCAGCAGCTTGGTATTTCGTCCGGCGAACACCGGGGAGCTGTTTTTT. Amino acids: CASSLVFRPANTGELFF. Complete variable domain (other parts from reference TRBV5-6 and TRBJ2-2): DAGVTQSPTHLIKTRGQQVTLRCSPKSGHDTVSWYQQALGQGPQFIFQYYEEEERQRGNFPDRFSGHQFPNYSSELNVNALLLGDSALYLCASSLVFRPANTGELFFGEGSRLTVL.

V usage is TRBV7-2 and J usage is TRBJ2-7, with D unresolved. V was shortened by 5 bases and J by 7 bases, with 18 bases between the two germline ends. The germline V gene has CDR1 SGHTA and CDR2 FQGNSA. The length of the CDR3 is 14 residues. CDR3 residues: CASSLGKSLNEQYF. The DNA of the CDR3 is TGTGCCAGCAGCCTAGGGAAGTCCTTAAATGAGCAGTACTTC. Drawing the rest from reference TRBV7-2 and TRBJ2-7, the complete variable domain is GAGVSQSPSNKVTEKGKDVELRCDPISGHTALYWYRQSLGQGLEFLIYFQGNSAPDKSGLPSDRFSAERTGGSVSTLTIQRTQQEDSAVYLCASSLGKSLNEQYFGPGTRLTVT.

The rearrangement joins TRBV12-5 to TRBJ1-5; TRBD1 aligns across 10 bases. The CDR3 contains 16 residues. J gave up 2 bases and V 4 bases, and 5 bases lay outside the gene matches. Germline V gene lookup returns CDR1 LGHNT and CDR2 FRNRAP. The CDR3 region is CASGSGGTGGNQPQHF. CDR3 coding DNA: TGTGCTAGTGGTTCCGGGGGGACAGGGGGCAATCAGCCCCAGCATTTT.

The chain employs TRBV7-8 and TRBJ2-3, with 10 bases that match TRBD2. This CDR3 is built from 19 residues. The germline CDR1 and CDR2 sequences are SGHVS and FQNEAQ. Trimming removed 6 bases from V and 0 bases from J; junction bases left unmatched: 15. The CDR3 loop reads CASSPRTSGVFASTDTQYF. DNA for the CDR3: TGTGCCAGCAGTCCTCGGACTAGCGGAGTCTTCGCGAGCACAGATACGCAGTATTTT.

The J gene is TRBJ2-2, the V gene TRBV10-3; possibly TRBD1 or TRBD2 for D (6 bases each). From germline, CDR1 is ENHRY and CDR2 SYGVKD. CDR3 length: 16 residues. Trimming stripped 0 bases from V and 4 bases from J, with 12 bases between. The CDR3 DNA reads as TGTGCCATCAGTGAGTCGGTCAGGGGAGGCACCGGGGAGCTGTTTTTT. Amino acids: CAISESVRGGTGELFF.

The chain employs TRBV5-1 and TRBJ2-5, with D tentatively TRBD2 (5 bases). Trimming shortened V by 0 bases and J by 1 base, and 13 bases separated the two germline ends. This CDR3 is 16 amino acids long. The germline V gene has CDR1 SGHRS and CDR2 YFSETQ. DNA of the CDR3: TGCGCCAGCAGCTTGGCACCGGACTTGCGCCAAGAGACCCAGTACTTC. It encodes CASSLAPDLRQETQYF. The whole variable domain, filled in from reference TRBV5-1 and TRBJ2-5, reads KAGVTQTPRYLIKTRGQQVTLSCSPISGHRSVSWYQQTPGQGLQFLFEYFSETQRNKGNFPGRFSGRQFSNSRSEMNVSTLELGDSALYLCASSLAPDLRQETQYFGPGTRLLVL.

This clone has just one count. The chain recombines TRBV2 with TRBJ2-1; TRBD1 is a possible D gene (5 bases). Deletions cut 5 bases from V and 7 bases from J, with 9 bases between. The germline V gene has CDR1 SNHLY and CDR2 FYNNEI. CDR3 length: 12 amino acids. The CDR3 DNA is TGTGCCAGCAGTTCAGGGTTTAATGAGCAGTTCTTC. Amino acids: CASSSGFNEQFF.

CDR3 nucleotides: TGCGCCAGCAGCTTGGAATTTCGCGGGAGGGCCTACAATGAGCAGTTCTTC. Translating gives CASSLEFRGRAYNEQFF. The chain links TRBV5-1 to TRBJ2-1; 9 bases align to TRBD2. CDR3 length equals 17 residues. Germline lookup yields CDR1 SGHRS and CDR2 YFSETQ. The junction had 6 bases not matched to a gene; V was cut back by 0 bases and J by 2 bases.